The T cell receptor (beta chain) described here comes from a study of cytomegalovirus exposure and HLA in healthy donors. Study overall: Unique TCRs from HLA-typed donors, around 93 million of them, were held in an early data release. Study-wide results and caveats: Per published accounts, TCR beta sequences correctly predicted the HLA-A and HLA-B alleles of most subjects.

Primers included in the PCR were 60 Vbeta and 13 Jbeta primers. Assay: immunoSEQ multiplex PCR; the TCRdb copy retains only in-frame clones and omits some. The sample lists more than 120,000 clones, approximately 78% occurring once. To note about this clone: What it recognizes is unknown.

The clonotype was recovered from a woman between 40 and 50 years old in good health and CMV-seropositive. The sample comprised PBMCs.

The CDR3: CASKLAGEGTGELFF. The DNA for the CDR3 is TGTGCCAGCAAACTAGCGGGAGAGGGGACCGGGGAGCTGTTTTTT. This sequence joins TRBV2 and TRBJ2-2, with 11 bases fitting TRBD2. The germline V gene encodes CDR1 SNHLY and CDR2 FYNNEI. Unmatched junction bases numbered 6, after V lost 7 bases and J lost 5 bases. The CDR3 has 15 residues.